This passage covers 20 T cell receptor beta chains from one sample sequenced in a study of control samples from healthy donors and cancer patients. Assay: immunoSEQ multiplex PCR; the TCRdb copy retains only in-frame clones and omits some. The sample has about 85,000 clones; about 89% are singletons. Specimen: blood. All receptors derive from a woman aged 55-69 years in good health.

This chain connects TRBV19 to TRBJ1-2, with a tentative D call TRBD1 (6 bases). Trimming shortened V by 5 bases and J by 3 bases, and 16 bases separated the two germline ends. Germline V lookup: CDR1 LNHDA, CDR2 SQIVND (reference sequence). CDR3 size: 15 residues. The CDR3 nucleotides read TGTGCCAGTAGTGGGGAACAGGGATCGGACTATGGCTACACCTTC. This sequence encodes CASSGEQGSDYGYTF.

This clone was detected once. The CDR3 nucleotides read TGTGCCAGCAGCGTACTCCCAGGGACGGTAGGGGGTTTCACCGGGGAGCTGTTTTTT. This sequence encodes CASSVLPGTVGGFTGELFF. This sequence joins TRBV9 and TRBJ2-2, with a possible D match to TRBD1 (6 bases). The V end was cut by 1 base, the J end by 4 bases, with 23 bases between. The germline CDR1 and CDR2 sequences are SGDLS and YYNGEE. CDR3 length: 19 amino acids.

In regard to this clone: Other DNA sequences in this specimen translate into the identical CDR3. V is TRBV18 and J is TRBJ2-5; D is unresolved. The germline V gene has CDR1 KGHSH and CDR2 LQKENI. Trimming left V 3 bases short and J 2 bases short, with 4 bases between. CDR3 length: 12 amino acids. The CDR3 sequence is CASSPAQETQYF. CDR3 bases: TGTGCCAGCTCACCGGCACAAGAGACCCAGTACTTC.

J is TRBJ1-2 and V is TRBV5-1, with 7 bases aligning to TRBD1. The CDR3 loop spans 15 amino acids. The junction had 8 bases not matched to a gene; V was cut back by 4 bases and J by 2 bases. CDR1 SGHRS and CDR2 YFSETQ come from the germline V gene. CDR3 amino acids: CASSDSGGSNYGYTF. In nucleotides, the CDR3 is TGCGCCAGCAGCGACTCAGGGGGATCGAACTATGGCTACACCTTC.

The J gene is TRBJ1-1, the V gene TRBV7-9, with a weak D call TRBD1 (5 bases). V lost 4 bases, J lost 11 bases, and 14 bases lay in between. Germline lookup yields CDR1 SEHNR and CDR2 FQNEAQ (reference sequence). CDR3 length: 12 amino acids. CDR3 in amino acids: CASSWGEGFAFF. The DNA for the CDR3 is TGTGCCAGCAGCTGGGGGGAGGGGTTTGCTTTCTTT.

This chain uses TRBV21-1 with TRBJ1-1; the tabulated D call, TRBD1, remains unverified against the DNA. TRBV21-1 is a pseudogene. The CDR3 is 17 residues long. This chain's CDR3 is CASSKAFRGLRCTEAFF. Written as DNA, the CDR3 is TGTGCCAGCAGCAAAGCTTTCAGGGGGCTGAGGTGCACTGAAGCTTTCTTT.

V usage is TRBV15 and J usage is TRBJ1-4, with unresolved D. The CDR3 extends over 16 amino acids. V lost 3 bases and J lost 5, with 16 bases in between. Germline V lookup: CDR1 LNHNV, CDR2 YYDKDF (reference sequence). Written as DNA, the CDR3 is TGTGCCACCAGCAGCCGAGTAACTAACGCCAATGAAAAACTGTTTTTT. Translating it yields CATSSRVTNANEKLFF.

The rearrangement links TRBV5-6 to TRBJ1-3, with TRBD1 matching over 10 bases. Looked up from germline, CDR1 is SGHDT and CDR2 is YYEEEE. There are 15 residues in the CDR3. Germline trimming cut 4 bases from V and 4 bases from J; bases unmatched to any gene: 5. CDR3 protein: CASSRGQGLGNTIYF. CDR3 nucleotides: TGTGCCAGCAGCCGGGGACAGGGGCTAGGAAACACCATATATTTT.

This rearrangement joins TRBV12-3 or TRBV12-4 to TRBJ1-1, with D perhaps TRBD1 (6 bases). This CDR3 is 13 amino acids long. The ends were cut back, 3 bases at V and 5 bases at J, with 10 bases in the middle. CDR3 sequence: CASSLGAETEAFF. The DNA for the CDR3 is TGTGCCAGCAGTTTGGGGGCGGAAACTGAAGCTTTCTTT.

This clone was picked up one time. The V call is TRBV11-2, the J call TRBJ1-3, with D possibly being TRBD1 (5 bases). Between the trimmed V and J ends, which lost 4 bases and 3 bases, there was a span of 7 bases. This CDR3 spans 13 amino acids. The germline V gene has CDR1 SGHAT and CDR2 FQNNGV. CDR3 region: CASSSDSGNTIYF. CDR3 DNA sequence: TGTGCCAGCAGCTCCGACAGTGGAAACACCATATATTTT.

This chain's CDR3 is CASSVDRGPSDEQYF. Here the CDR3 DNA reads TGTGCCAGCAGCGTAGACAGGGGGCCGAGCGACGAGCAGTACTTC. This chain joins TRBV9 and TRBJ2-7, with 9 bases identical to TRBD1. Germline V gene sequence: CDR1 SGDLS, CDR2 YYNGEE. CDR3 length: 15 amino acids. V lost 0 bases to trimming and J lost 5 bases; unmatched junction nucleotides: 6.

This chain links TRBV6-5 with TRBJ1-1; D gene unclear. This CDR3 is built from 14 residues. The germline V gene has CDR1 MNHEY and CDR2 SVGAGI. Between the trimmed V and J ends, which lost 10 bases and 5 bases, there was a span of 20 bases. The CDR3 loop reads CATREFLAATEAFF. The CDR3, as DNA: TGTGCCACCCGAGAGTTTTTGGCAGCGACTGAAGCTTTCTTT.

This chain joins TRBV19 and TRBJ2-3, with TRBD2 identical over 8 bases. V shed 4 bases and J 6 bases; nucleotides not matched to a gene: 9. The CDR3 is 15 amino acids. Germline loops: CDR1 LNHDA, CDR2 SQIVND (reference sequence). CDR3 DNA: TGTGCCAGTAGTACCCTCAGCGGGAGTGTGGATACGCAGTATTTT. Translated, it gives CASSTLSGSVDTQYF.

This rearrangement joins TRBV3-1 (or the pseudogene TRBV3-2) to TRBJ2-5, with a tentative D call TRBD1 (6 bases). Per germline, CDR1 LGHDT and CDR2 YNNKEL (reference sequence). The CDR3 loop spans 15 amino acids. The V gene lost 2 bases and the J gene lost 5 bases, with 15 bases spanning the gap. This CDR3 is CASSQYGRGVETQYF. Here the CDR3 DNA reads TGTGCCAGCAGCCAATATGGCAGGGGCGTTGAGACCCAGTACTTC.

The chain links TRBV6-5 to TRBJ1-5; 9 bases map to TRBD1. J was trimmed by 6 bases and V by 9 bases; bases with no gene match: 12. Germline-derived CDR1 and CDR2 are MNHEY and SVGAGI. This CDR3 has 15 amino acids. The CDR3 sequence: CASRTTNRGLQPQHF. CDR3 DNA: TGTGCCAGTAGAACAACAAACAGGGGGCTTCAGCCCCAGCATTTT.

This clone appeared a few times. V usage is TRBV10-3 and J usage is TRBJ2-3, with D possibly TRBD2 on 8 matching bases. Trimming shortened V by 10 bases and J by 0 bases, and 26 bases separated the two germline ends. Germline CDR1 reads ENHRY; CDR2 reads SYGVKD. The CDR3 contains 18 residues. CDR3 DNA: TGTGCCACCTCAGGGGGGCGGGAGGAAGAGACTAGCACAGATACGCAGTATTTT. This codes for CATSGGREEETSTDTQYF.

This clone was observed once. This chain uses TRBV7-2 with TRBJ2-7, with TRBD2 identical over 7 bases. The V segment lost 3 bases and the J segment 0 bases; nucleotides outside the gene matches: 2. This CDR3 has 14 residues. Germline V gives CDR1 SGHTA, CDR2 FQGNSA. This chain's CDR3 is CASSFGGSSYEQYF. DNA for the CDR3: TGTGCCAGCAGCTTCGGCGGGAGCTCCTACGAGCAGTACTTC.

J is TRBJ2-3 and V is TRBV6-5; D is undetermined. From germline, CDR1 is MNHEY and CDR2 SVGAGI. Trimming stripped 4 bases from V and 5 bases from J, with 4 bases between. The CDR3 runs to 11 residues. This CDR3 reads CASSSRDTQYF. The CDR3 coding sequence is TGTGCCAGCAGTTCGAGAGATACGCAGTATTTT.

The chain links TRBV19 to TRBJ2-3; possible D gene TRBD2, 5 bases. V was cut by 5 bases and J by 0 bases, with 12 bases left in between. Per the germline V gene, CDR1 is LNHDA and CDR2 is SQIVND (reference sequence). The CDR3 extends over 15 amino acids. The CDR3 is CASSYGLYSTDTQYF. CDR3 sequence (DNA): TGTGCCAGTAGTTATGGACTCTATAGCACAGATACGCAGTATTTT.

The V gene is TRBV6-5, the J gene TRBJ2-5; no firm D call. The V gene lost 5 bases and the J gene lost 7 bases, with 11 bases spanning the gap. Germline loops: CDR1 MNHEY, CDR2 SVGAGI. The CDR3 has 12 residues. The CDR3 loop reads CASSPNLGTQYF. DNA for the CDR3: TGTGCCAGCAGTCCCAACCTAGGGACCCAGTACTTC.